A single sample is the source of the 8 T cell receptor beta chains below, sequenced in a study of T cells in Graves' hyperthyroidism and ophthalmopathy. RNA transcripts provided the source from which TCR beta CDR3 regions were amplified. TCR CDR3 underwent first-round RT-PCR with the HTBI primer set. TCRdb independently ran MiXCR on the multiplex PCR reads; one entry per CDR3 protein. This table holds about 280,000 distinct CDR3 sequences, about 25% found once. The specimen sequenced was blood. These receptors originate from a man aged 35-49 years with Graves' hyperthyroidism that later progressed to Graves' ophthalmopathy.

This clonotype was detected many times. CDR3 nucleotide sequence: TGTGCCAGCAAGAAACGGGGCCCCCACGATGGCTACACCTTC. The encoded protein is CASKKRGPHDGYTF. The rearrangement uses TRBV27 and TRBJ1-2; D possibly corresponds to TRBD1 (5 bases). With 7 bases removed from V and 6 bases from J, the gap between germline ends came to 18 bases. Germline CDR1 is MNHEY and CDR2 is SMNVEV (reference sequence). The CDR3 is made up of 14 amino acids.

This clonotype was seen repeatedly, ten times or more. The CDR3 DNA reads as TGTGCCACCACGACAGGGGGACCAAAGATGAACACTGAAGCTTTCTTT. Its translation: CATTTGGPKMNTEAFF. This rearrangement joins TRBV11-1 to TRBJ1-1; 9 bases are shared with TRBD1. The CDR3 spans 16 residues. With 10 bases clipped from V and 0 bases from J, the junction kept 12 bases outside the gene matches. The germline V gene encodes CDR1 SGHAT and CDR2 FQDESV (reference sequence).

This clonotype was found many times. This rearrangement joins TRBV24-1 to TRBJ2-2; D might be TRBD1 (6 bases). The ends were cut back, 10 bases at V and 2 bases at J, with 16 bases in the middle. Germline loops: CDR1 KGHDR, CDR2 SFDVKD. The CDR3 totals 15 residues. CDR3 sequence reads: CATKGHEINTGELFF. The CDR3 nucleotides are TGTGCCACTAAGGGACACGAAATTAACACCGGGGAGCTGTTTTTT.

In its sample, this clonotype was seen many times. The chain recombines TRBV14 with TRBJ2-7; 7 bases map to TRBD2. After removal of 8 bases from V and 10 bases from J, the junction contained 11 bases not matched to a gene. CDR1 is SGHDN and CDR2 is FVKESK in the germline V gene. This CDR3 spans 12 amino acids. CDR3 DNA: TGTGCCAGCTGCGCGGGAGACTTCCCCCAGTACTTC. Translated: CASCAGDFPQYF.

In its sample, this clonotype was seen many times. The chain has TRBV24-1 and TRBJ1-1, with 7 bases identical to TRBD1. The germline V gene encodes CDR1 KGHDR and CDR2 SFDVKD. Unmatched junction bases numbered 9, after V lost 6 bases and J lost 0 bases. This CDR3 is built from 16 residues. This chain's CDR3 is CATSKSGGSLNTEAFF. The CDR3 DNA follows: TGTGCCACCAGTAAATCAGGGGGGAGCTTGAACACTGAAGCTTTCTTT.

Many counts were recorded for this clonotype. The chain is built from TRBV3-1 and TRBJ1-2; TRBD1 matches 12 bases. The CDR3 runs 14 residues. The trim removed 5 bases at V and 8 bases at J, leaving 6 bases unmatched. Germline CDR1 is LGHDT and CDR2 is YNNKEL (reference sequence). For the CDR3, the DNA is TGTGCCAGCAGCGCTCGGGACAGGGGGCGAGGCTACACCTTC. It yields the protein CASSARDRGRGYTF.

This clonotype has ten or more counts. The conserved phenylalanine or tryptophan normally closing the CDR3 is absent here, so this likely arose from a read error. This rearrangement joins TRBV7-2 to TRBJ1-5; D remains unclear. The V gene lost 1 base and the J gene lost 5 bases, with 6 bases spanning the gap. The CDR3 has 13 amino acids. The germline V gene encodes CDR1 SGHTA and CDR2 FQGNSA. CDR3 DNA: TGTGCCAGCAGCTTAGAAGTGGATCAGCCCCAGCATCTT. This codes for CASSLEVDQPQHL.

This clonotype was observed many times. The genes are TRBV29-1 and TRBJ1-2; 7 positions match TRBD1. This CDR3 region has 11 residues. V was pared by 6 bases and J by 8 bases, with 6 bases of the junction left unmatched. The germline CDR1 and CDR2 sequences are SQVTM and ANQGSEA. CDR3 bases: TGCAGCGTGAGACAGGGCTACGGCTACACCTTC. Its translation: CSVRQGYGYTF.